Listed here are 25 T cell receptor beta chains from one sample, sequenced in a study of blood T cell repertoires in COVID-19. TCRdb's copy holds only in-frame clones and misses some; the assay was immunoSEQ multiplex PCR. The data hold some 260,000 clones, with 88% observed a single time. The sample consisted of peripheral blood. The receptors come from a woman in her twenties or thirties with acute or convalescent COVID-19.

In nucleotides, the CDR3 is TGTGCCAGCAGCCGCACAGGGAATAGCAATCAGCCCCAGCATTTT. It codes for CASSRTGNSNQPQHF. The V gene is TRBV9, the J gene TRBJ1-5; a possible D gene is TRBD1 (6 bases). Germline values: CDR1 SGDLS, CDR2 YYNGEE. The V end was cut by 4 bases, the J end by 0 bases, with 11 bases between. This CDR3 contains 15 residues.

V usage is TRBV10-3 and J usage is TRBJ2-2, with D unclear. CDR1 and CDR2 (germline): ENHRY, SYGVKD. Between the trimmed V and J ends, which lost 6 bases and 2 bases, there was a span of 13 bases. The CDR3 loop spans 15 amino acids. This CDR3 reads CAISALLENTGELFF. The CDR3 DNA sequence: TGTGCCATCAGCGCCCTATTAGAAAACACCGGGGAGCTGTTTTTT.

The rearrangement joins TRBV5-1 to TRBJ2-2, with D tentatively TRBD2 (6 bases). Trimming stripped 1 base from V and 5 bases from J, with 9 bases between. Germline V gene data show CDR1 as SGHRS and CDR2 as YFSETQ. The CDR3 length is 14 residues. The DNA for the CDR3 is TGCGCCAGCAGCTTGTTGCGGGGTACCGGGGAGCTGTTTTTT. Translating it yields CASSLLRGTGELFF. Variable domain in full (rest from reference TRBV5-1 and TRBJ2-2): KAGVTQTPRYLIKTRGQQVTLSCSPISGHRSVSWYQQTPGQGLQFLFEYFSETQRNKGNFPGRFSGRQFSNSRSEMNVSTLELGDSALYLCASSLLRGTGELFFGEGSRLTVL.

This sequence joins TRBV7-2 and TRBJ2-1; 14 bases line up with TRBD2. Trimming took 5 bases from V and 3 from J; bases not matched to a gene: 3. Germline-derived CDR1 and CDR2 are SGHTA and FQGNSA. This CDR3 has 16 residues. As DNA, the CDR3 is TGTGCCAGCAGCAGACTAGCGGGGGGGGACTACAATGAGCAGTTCTTC. Its protein is CASSRLAGGDYNEQFF.

V gene TRBV30 combines with J gene TRBJ1-1; D might be TRBD1 (5 bases). V lost 2 bases, J lost 4 bases, and 11 bases lay in between. The germline V gene has CDR1 GTSNPN and CDR2 SVGIG (reference sequence). The CDR3 runs to 13 residues. The DNA for the CDR3 is TGTGCCTGGAGTCTGGGGCGTGGCACTGAAGCTTTCTTT. Amino acid sequence: CAWSLGRGTEAFF.

The chain recombines TRBV6-4 with TRBJ2-1, with 14 positions matching TRBD2. Germline-derived CDR1 and CDR2 are MRHNA and SNTAGT. This CDR3 spans 14 amino acids. J was trimmed by 9 bases and V by 3 bases; bases with no gene match: 1. CDR3 DNA sequence: TGTGCCAGCAGTGATGGGACTAGCGGGAGTGAGCAGTTCTTC. This gives the protein CASSDGTSGSEQFF.

This rearrangement joins TRBV10-3 to TRBJ1-2, with a tentative D call TRBD1 (6 bases). V lost 9 bases, J lost 14 bases, and 10 bases lay in between. The CDR3 sequence is 8 residues long. From germline, CDR1 is ENHRY and CDR2 SYGVKD. CDR3 sequence: CAIEGGTF. For the CDR3, the DNA is TGTGCCATTGAGGGGGGGACCTTC.

The J gene is TRBJ2-1, the V gene TRBV11-2; 8 bases are shared with TRBD2. V trimming: 4 bases; J trimming: 8 bases; junction bases outside the gene matches: 7. The CDR3 length is 14 residues. Germline V gene data show CDR1 as SGHAT and CDR2 as FQNNGV. This CDR3 reads CASSWGLVGHEQFF. CDR3 coding DNA: TGTGCCAGCAGCTGGGGACTAGTAGGACATGAGCAGTTCTTC.

This chain uses TRBV19 with TRBJ2-5; no clear D. The germline V gene has CDR1 LNHDA and CDR2 SQIVND (reference sequence). The CDR3 is 14 amino acids. The V gene lost 1 base and the J gene lost 1 base, with 7 bases spanning the gap. The CDR3 is CASSIGAVQETQYF. CDR3 DNA: TGTGCCAGTAGTATAGGGGCAGTCCAAGAGACCCAGTACTTC.

This chain joins TRBV27 and TRBJ2-2, with TRBD2 matching 7 bases. Looked up from germline, CDR1 is MNHEY and CDR2 is SMNVEV (reference sequence). With V trimmed by 2 bases and J by 3 bases, 0 bases remained unmatched. The CDR3 runs 14 residues. CDR3 region: CASSLGGDTGELFF. CDR3 bases: TGTGCCAGCAGTTTAGGGGGGGACACCGGGGAGCTGTTTTTT.

This chain uses TRBV25-1 with TRBJ2-5, with 9 bases that match TRBD2. The CDR3 covers 15 residues. Germline trimming cut 2 bases from V and 5 bases from J; bases unmatched to any gene: 6. Looked up from germline, CDR1 is MGHDK and CDR2 is SYGVNS. CDR3 in amino acids: CASSEHSGSRETQYF. The CDR3 DNA reads as TGTGCCAGCAGTGAACATAGCGGGAGCCGGGAGACCCAGTACTTC.

The chain carries TRBV21-1 and TRBJ1-5; the table gives TRBD1 as D, unverified against the DNA. TRBV21-1 is recorded as a pseudogene. The CDR3 spans 16 residues. DNA for the CDR3: TGTGCCAGCAGCAAACCTCAGGACAGCAGTAATCAGCCCCAGCATTTT. It codes for CASSKPQDSSNQPQHF.

The chain has TRBV6-5 and TRBJ1-3; D not resolved. V lost 5 bases and J 10 bases, leaving 15 bases between the germline ends. In germline, CDR1 is MNHEY, CDR2 SVGAGI. CDR3 length equals 13 residues. In DNA, the CDR3 is TGTGCCAGCAGTCCCCTGCCGGCGGGAACCATATATTTT. It codes for CASSPLPAGTIYF.

The rearrangement uses TRBV18 and TRBJ2-1; D not certain. Germline assignment: CDR1 KGHSH and CDR2 LQKENI. Trimming took off 4 bases at V and 5 bases at J, with 15 bases between the two ends. The CDR3 has 15 residues. CDR3 nucleotide sequence: TGTGCCAGCTCACGCGATCAGGCGATCAACAATGAGCAGTTCTTC. Translation: CASSRDQAINNEQFF.

This sequence joins TRBV4-3 and TRBJ2-7; a weak D match, TRBD1 (6 bases). CDR1 is LGHNA and CDR2 is YSLEER in the germline V gene. This CDR3 spans 15 amino acids. Between the trimmed V and J ends, which lost 5 bases and 3 bases, there was a span of 17 bases. The CDR3 DNA is TGCGCCAGCAGCGAGCACAGGGTAGTGGGCTACGAGCAGTACTTC. Translating it yields CASSEHRVVGYEQYF.

The chain recombines TRBV27 with TRBJ1-2, with TRBD1 matching over 7 bases. J was trimmed by 5 bases and V by 6 bases; bases with no gene match: 6. Germline CDR1 and CDR2: MNHEY and SMNVEV (reference sequence). This CDR3 has 13 amino acids. This CDR3 is CASSRQGAYGYTF. The CDR3 DNA reads TGTGCCAGCAGCCGACAGGGAGCGTATGGCTACACCTTC.

V and J are TRBV5-1 and TRBJ2-7; TRBD1 matches at 7 bases. Trimming cost V 0 bases and J 7 bases; bases outside gene matches: 7. The CDR3 loop spans 14 amino acids. The germline CDR1 and CDR2 sequences are SGHRS and YFSETQ. CDR3 coding DNA: TGCGCCAGCAGCTTGGTTACAGGGGTAGGGGAGCAGTACTTC. Its translation is CASSLVTGVGEQYF.

The table lists this clone with a few counts. The gene calls are TRBV5-6 and TRBJ2-7; 8 bases map to TRBD1. Germline trimming cut 0 bases from V and 6 bases from J; bases unmatched to any gene: 2. This CDR3 comprises 13 residues. CDR1 and CDR2 from the germline V gene are SGHDT and YYEEEE. The CDR3 is CASSLGTGTEQYF. The CDR3 DNA sequence: TGTGCCAGCAGCTTGGGGACAGGGACCGAGCAGTACTTC.

This clone was picked up one time. The CDR3 DNA sequence: TGTGCCAGCAGCCCCCGGTACGAGCAGTACTTC. Protein: CASSPRYEQYF. The chain carries TRBV11-2 and TRBJ2-7; no clear D gene. The V and J ends lost 5 bases and 4 bases respectively, with 6 bases between them. Germline V CDR1 and CDR2: SGHAT, FQNNGV. The CDR3 runs to 11 residues.

The CDR3 is CASSYGQGTLGNEQFF. CDR3 nucleotides: TGTGCCAGCAGTTATGGACAGGGCACATTGGGAAATGAGCAGTTCTTC. V and J are TRBV6-5 and TRBJ2-1; 8 nucleotides match TRBD1. Trimming at V came to 3 bases and at J to 7 bases, leaving 11 bases not matched to a gene. Germline CDR1 reads MNHEY; CDR2 reads SVGAGI. The CDR3 loop spans 16 amino acids.

The J gene is TRBJ2-7, the V gene TRBV12-5; 7 bases line up with TRBD1. Germline CDR1 reads LGHNT; CDR2 reads FRNRAP. Trimming at V came to 1 base and at J to 3 bases, leaving 0 bases not matched to a gene. The CDR3 consists of 13 residues. The CDR3 nucleotides read TGTGCTAGTGGTTTGGGGGACAGCTACGAGCAGTACTTC. Its translation: CASGLGDSYEQYF.

The chain is built from TRBV7-2 and TRBJ2-3; 8 bases line up with TRBD1. Germline CDR1 is SGHTA and CDR2 is FQGNSA. The trim removed 2 bases at V and 2 bases at J, leaving 3 bases unmatched. This CDR3 is built from 15 residues. The CDR3 sequence: CASSLLGQVTDTQYF. The DNA for the CDR3 is TGTGCCAGCAGCTTACTGGGACAGGTCACAGATACGCAGTATTTT.

The V call is TRBV6-5, the J call TRBJ2-7; D is perhaps TRBD2 (5 bases). CDR3 length: 16 residues. Trimming cost V 0 bases and J 2 bases, with 14 bases left between them. The germline V gene encodes CDR1 MNHEY and CDR2 SVGAGI. The CDR3 region is CASSYSTMGGTYEQYF. As DNA, the CDR3 is TGTGCCAGCAGTTACTCGACTATGGGCGGAACCTACGAGCAGTACTTC.

J is TRBJ2-7 and V is TRBV4-2; 8 nucleotides align to TRBD2. Germline lookup yields CDR1 LGHNA and CDR2 YNFKEQ. This CDR3 region has 15 residues. Unmatched junction bases numbered 5, after V lost 2 bases and J lost 2 bases. The CDR3 region has the DNA TGTGCCAGCAGCCAAATAACTAGCGGTACCTACGAGCAGTACTTC. This gives the protein CASSQITSGTYEQYF.

The rearrangement joins TRBV7-9 to TRBJ2-7; D call uncertain. V was pared by 0 bases and J by 0 bases, with 15 bases between. Looked up from germline, CDR1 is SEHNR and CDR2 is FQNEAQ (reference sequence). The length of the CDR3 is 17 residues. CDR3 in DNA: TGTGCCAGCAGCTTAGCGTCGAAAAACGGTTTCTCCTACGAGCAGTACTTC. Its protein product is CASSLASKNGFSYEQYF.